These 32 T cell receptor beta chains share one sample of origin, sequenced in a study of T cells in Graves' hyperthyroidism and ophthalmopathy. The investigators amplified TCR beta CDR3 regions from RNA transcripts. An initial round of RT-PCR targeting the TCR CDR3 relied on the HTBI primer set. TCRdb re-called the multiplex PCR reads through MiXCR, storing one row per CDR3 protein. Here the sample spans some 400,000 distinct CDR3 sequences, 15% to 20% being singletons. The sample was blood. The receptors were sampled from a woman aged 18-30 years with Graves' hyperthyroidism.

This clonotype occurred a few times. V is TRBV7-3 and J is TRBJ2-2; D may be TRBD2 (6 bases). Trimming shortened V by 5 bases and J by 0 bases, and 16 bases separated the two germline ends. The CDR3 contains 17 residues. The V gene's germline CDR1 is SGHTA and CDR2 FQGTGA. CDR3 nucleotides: TGTGCCAGCAGCCGGCTCGGGAGAGCGTCGAACACCGGGGAGCTGTTTTTT. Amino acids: CASSRLGRASNTGELFF.

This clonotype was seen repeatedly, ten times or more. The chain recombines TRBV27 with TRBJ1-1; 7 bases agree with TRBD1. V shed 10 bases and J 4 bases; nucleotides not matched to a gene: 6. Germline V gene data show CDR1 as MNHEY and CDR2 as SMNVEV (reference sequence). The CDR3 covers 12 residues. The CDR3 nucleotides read TGTGCCACGGGGGCAGGGGGCACTGAAGCTTTCTTT. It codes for CATGAGGTEAFF.

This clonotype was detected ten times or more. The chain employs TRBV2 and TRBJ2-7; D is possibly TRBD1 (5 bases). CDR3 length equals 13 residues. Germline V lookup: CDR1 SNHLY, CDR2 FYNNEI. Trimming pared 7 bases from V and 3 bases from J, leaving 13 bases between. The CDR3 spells CASTWARDYEQYF. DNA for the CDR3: TGTGCCAGCACTTGGGCCAGGGACTACGAGCAGTACTTC.

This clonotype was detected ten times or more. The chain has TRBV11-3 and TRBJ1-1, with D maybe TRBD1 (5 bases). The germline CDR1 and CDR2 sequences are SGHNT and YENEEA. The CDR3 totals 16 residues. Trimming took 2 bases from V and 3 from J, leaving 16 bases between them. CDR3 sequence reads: CASSLIGAKGDTEAFF. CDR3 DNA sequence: TGTGCCAGCAGCTTAATAGGGGCAAAAGGAGACACTGAAGCTTTCTTT.

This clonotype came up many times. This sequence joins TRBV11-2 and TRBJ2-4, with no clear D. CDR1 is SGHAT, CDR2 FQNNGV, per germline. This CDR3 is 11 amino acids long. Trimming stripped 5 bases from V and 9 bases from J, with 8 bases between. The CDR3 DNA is TGTGCCAGCAGCCCCGGAGTCATTCAGTACTTC. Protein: CASSPGVIQYF.

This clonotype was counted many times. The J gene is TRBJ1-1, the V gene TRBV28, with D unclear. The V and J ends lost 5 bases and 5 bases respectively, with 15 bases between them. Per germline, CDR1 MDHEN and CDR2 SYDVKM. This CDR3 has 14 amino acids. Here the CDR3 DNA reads TGTGCCAGCAGTCCCCCCTTGGGCGGGACTGAAGCTTTCTTT. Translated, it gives CASSPPLGGTEAFF.

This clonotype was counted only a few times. The CDR3 protein is CASSKKGTVTEAFF. The CDR3 DNA reads TGTGCCAGCAGTAAGAAGGGGACGGTCACTGAAGCTTTCTTT. V usage is TRBV6-1 and J usage is TRBJ1-1, with D maybe TRBD1 (5 bases). Germline V gene sequence: CDR1 MNHNS, CDR2 SASEGT. There are 14 residues in the CDR3. Trimming left V 5 bases short and J 4 bases short, with 14 bases between.

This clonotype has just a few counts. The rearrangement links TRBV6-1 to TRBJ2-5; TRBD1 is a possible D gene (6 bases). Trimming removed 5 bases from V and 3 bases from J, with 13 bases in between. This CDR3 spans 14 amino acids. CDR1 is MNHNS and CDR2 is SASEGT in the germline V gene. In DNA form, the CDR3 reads TGTGCCAGCAGTACCAGGGGCAGAGAAGAGACCCAGTACTTC. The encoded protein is CASSTRGREETQYF.

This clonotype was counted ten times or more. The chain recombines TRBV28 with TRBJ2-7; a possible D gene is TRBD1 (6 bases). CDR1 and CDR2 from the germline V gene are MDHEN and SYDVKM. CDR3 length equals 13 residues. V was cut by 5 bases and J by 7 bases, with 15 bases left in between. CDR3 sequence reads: CASSPYRAQEQYF. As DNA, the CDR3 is TGTGCCAGCAGTCCGTACAGGGCGCAAGAGCAGTACTTC. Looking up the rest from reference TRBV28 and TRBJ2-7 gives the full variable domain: DVKVTQSSRYLVKRTGEKVFLECVQDMDHENMFWYRQDPGLGLRLIYFSYDVKMKEKGDIPEGYSVSREKKERFSLILESASTNQTSMYLCASSPYRAQEQYFGPGTRLTVT.

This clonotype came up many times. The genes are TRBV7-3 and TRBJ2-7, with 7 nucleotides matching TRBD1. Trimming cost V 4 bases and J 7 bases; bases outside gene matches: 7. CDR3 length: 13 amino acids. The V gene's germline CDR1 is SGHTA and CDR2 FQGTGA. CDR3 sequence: CASSSTGLGEQYF. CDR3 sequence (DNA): TGTGCCAGCAGCTCGACAGGGCTTGGAGAGCAGTACTTC.

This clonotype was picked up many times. The DNA for the CDR3 is TGTGCCAGCAGCCTCCGGGACAGTACTACCGGGGAGCTGTTTTTT. It specifies CASSLRDSTTGELFF. This sequence joins TRBV7-8 and TRBJ2-2, with TRBD1 identical over 7 bases. Germline CDR1 is SGHVS and CDR2 is FQNEAQ. The junction had 8 bases not matched to a gene; V was cut back by 5 bases and J by 5 bases. This CDR3 is built from 15 residues. Variable domain in full (rest from reference TRBV7-8 and TRBJ2-2): GAGVSQSPRYKVAKRGQDVALRCDPISGHVSLFWYQQALGQGPEFLTYFQNEAQLDKSGLPSDRFFAERPEGSVSTLKIQRTQQEDSAVYLCASSLRDSTTGELFFGEGSRLTVL.

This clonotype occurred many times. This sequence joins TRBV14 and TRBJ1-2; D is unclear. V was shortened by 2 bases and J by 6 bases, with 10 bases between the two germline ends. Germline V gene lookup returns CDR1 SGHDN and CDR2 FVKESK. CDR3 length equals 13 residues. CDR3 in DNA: TGTGCCAGCAGCCAAATGGGGAGTAATGGCTACACCTTC. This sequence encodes CASSQMGSNGYTF.

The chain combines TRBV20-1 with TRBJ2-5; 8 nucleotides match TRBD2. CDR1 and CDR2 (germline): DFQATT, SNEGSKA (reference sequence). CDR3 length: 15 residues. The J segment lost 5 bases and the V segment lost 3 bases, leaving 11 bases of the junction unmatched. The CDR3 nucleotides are TGCAGTGCTAGGGGCGAGCGGGGGAAGTTGGAGACCCAGTACTTC. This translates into CSARGERGKLETQYF.

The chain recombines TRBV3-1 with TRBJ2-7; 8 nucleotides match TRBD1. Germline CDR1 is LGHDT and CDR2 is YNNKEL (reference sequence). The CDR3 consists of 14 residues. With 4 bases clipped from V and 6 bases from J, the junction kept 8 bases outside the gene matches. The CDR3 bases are TGTGCCAGCAGCCTCCGGGACAGGATTCCCGAGCAGTACTTC. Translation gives CASSLRDRIPEQYF.

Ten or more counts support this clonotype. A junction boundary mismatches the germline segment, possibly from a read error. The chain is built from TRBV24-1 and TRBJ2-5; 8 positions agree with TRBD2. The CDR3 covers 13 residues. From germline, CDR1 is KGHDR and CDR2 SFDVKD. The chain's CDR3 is CATGDSGVETQYF. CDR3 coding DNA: TGTGCCACCGGTGATAGCGGGGTGGAGACCCAGTACTTC.

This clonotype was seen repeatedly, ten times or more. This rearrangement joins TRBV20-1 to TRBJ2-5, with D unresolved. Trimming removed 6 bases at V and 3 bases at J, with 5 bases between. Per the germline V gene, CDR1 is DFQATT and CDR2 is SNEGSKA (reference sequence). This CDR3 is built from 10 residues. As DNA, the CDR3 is TGCAGTGCCGAGGAAGAGACCCAGTACTTC. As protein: CSAEEETQYF.

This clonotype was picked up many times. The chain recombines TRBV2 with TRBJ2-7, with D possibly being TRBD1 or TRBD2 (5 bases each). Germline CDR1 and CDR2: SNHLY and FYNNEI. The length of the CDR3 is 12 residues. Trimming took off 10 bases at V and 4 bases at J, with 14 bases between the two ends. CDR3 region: CATRDVGYEQYF. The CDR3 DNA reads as TGTGCCACCCGGGACGTCGGATACGAGCAGTACTTC.

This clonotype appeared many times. The CDR3 spells CASRAWTGGEGYGYTF. CDR3 DNA: TGTGCCAGCAGAGCCTGGACAGGGGGTGAGGGCTATGGCTACACCTTC. The gene calls are TRBV2 and TRBJ1-2, with 10 nucleotides matching TRBD1. This CDR3 region has 16 residues. Germline-derived CDR1 and CDR2 are SNHLY and FYNNEI. The ends lost 6 bases at V and 4 bases at J; junction bases unmatched: 11.

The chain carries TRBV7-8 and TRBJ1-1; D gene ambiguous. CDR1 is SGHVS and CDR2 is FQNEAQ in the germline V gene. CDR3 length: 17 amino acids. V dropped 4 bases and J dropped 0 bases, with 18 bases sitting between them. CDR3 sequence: CASSSREVLLMNTEAFF. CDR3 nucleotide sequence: TGTGCCAGCAGCTCCCGGGAGGTACTTCTTATGAACACTGAAGCTTTCTTT.

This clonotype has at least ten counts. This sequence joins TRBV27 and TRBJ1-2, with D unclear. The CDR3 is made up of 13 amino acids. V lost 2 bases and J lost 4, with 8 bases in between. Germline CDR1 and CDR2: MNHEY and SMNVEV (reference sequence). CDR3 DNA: TGTGCCAGCAGTTTAACCAGCTTCTATGGCTACACCTTC. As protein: CASSLTSFYGYTF.

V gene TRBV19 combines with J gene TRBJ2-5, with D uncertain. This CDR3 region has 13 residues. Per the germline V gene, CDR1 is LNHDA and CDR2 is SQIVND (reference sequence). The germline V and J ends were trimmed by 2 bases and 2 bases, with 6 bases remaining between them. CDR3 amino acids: CASSIQLQETQYF. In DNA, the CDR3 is TGTGCCAGTAGTATACAGTTACAAGAGACCCAGTACTTC. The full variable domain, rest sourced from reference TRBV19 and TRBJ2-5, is DGGITQSPKYLFRKEGQNVTLSCEQNLNHDAMYWYRQDPGQGLRLIYYSQIVNDFQKGDIAEGYSVSREKKESFPLTVTSAQKNPTAFYLCASSIQLQETQYFGPGTRLLVL.

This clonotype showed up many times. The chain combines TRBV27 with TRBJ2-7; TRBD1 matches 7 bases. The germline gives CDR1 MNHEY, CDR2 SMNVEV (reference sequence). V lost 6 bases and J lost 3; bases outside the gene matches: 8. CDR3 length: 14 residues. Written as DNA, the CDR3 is TGTGCCAGCAGCCGACAGGGAGTAAGCTACGAGCAGTACTTC. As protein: CASSRQGVSYEQYF.

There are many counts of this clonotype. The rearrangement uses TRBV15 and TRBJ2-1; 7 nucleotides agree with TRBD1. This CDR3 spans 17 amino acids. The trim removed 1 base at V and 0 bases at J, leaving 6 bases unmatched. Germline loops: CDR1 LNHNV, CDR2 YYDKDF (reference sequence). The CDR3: CATSRANRGLSYNEQFF. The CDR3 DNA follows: TGTGCCACCAGCAGAGCTAATAGGGGGCTCTCCTACAATGAGCAGTTCTTC.

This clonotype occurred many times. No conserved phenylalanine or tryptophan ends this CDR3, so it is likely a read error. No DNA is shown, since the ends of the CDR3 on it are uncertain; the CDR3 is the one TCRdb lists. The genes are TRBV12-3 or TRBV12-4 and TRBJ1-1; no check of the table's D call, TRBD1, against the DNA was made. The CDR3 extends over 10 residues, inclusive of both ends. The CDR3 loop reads CASSRPATAV.

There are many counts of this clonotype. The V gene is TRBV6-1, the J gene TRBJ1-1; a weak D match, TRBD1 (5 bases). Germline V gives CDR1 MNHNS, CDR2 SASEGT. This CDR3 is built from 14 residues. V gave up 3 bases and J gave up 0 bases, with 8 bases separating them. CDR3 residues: CASSDRVMNTEAFF. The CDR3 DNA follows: TGTGCCAGCAGTGACAGGGTTATGAACACTGAAGCTTTCTTT.

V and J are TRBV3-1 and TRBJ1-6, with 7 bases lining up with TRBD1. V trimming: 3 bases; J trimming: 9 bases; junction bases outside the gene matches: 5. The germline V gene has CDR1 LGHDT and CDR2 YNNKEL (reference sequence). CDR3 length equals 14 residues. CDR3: CASSQGQSISPLHF. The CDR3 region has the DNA TGTGCCAGCAGCCAGGGACAGTCGATTTCACCCCTCCACTTT.

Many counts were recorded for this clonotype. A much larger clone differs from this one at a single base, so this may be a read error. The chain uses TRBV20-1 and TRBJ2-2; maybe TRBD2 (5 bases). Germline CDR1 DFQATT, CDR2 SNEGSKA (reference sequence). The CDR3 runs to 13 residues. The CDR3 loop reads CSARDRESGEPFF. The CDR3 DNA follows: TGCAGTGCTAGAGATCGGGAATCCGGGGAGCCGTTTTTT.

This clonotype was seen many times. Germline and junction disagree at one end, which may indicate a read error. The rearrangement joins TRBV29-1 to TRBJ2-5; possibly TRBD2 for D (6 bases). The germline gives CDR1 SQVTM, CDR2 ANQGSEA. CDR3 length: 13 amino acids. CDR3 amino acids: CSVPRGSRETRYF. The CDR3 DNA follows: TGCAGCGTTCCCCGGGGGTCCCGCGAGACCCGGTACTTC.

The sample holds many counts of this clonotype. CDR3 loop: CASGTGSQNEQYF. The CDR3 DNA is TGCGCCAGCGGGACAGGGAGCCAAAACGAGCAGTACTTC. V is TRBV5-1 and J is TRBJ2-7; TRBD1 matches 9 bases. The CDR3 loop spans 13 amino acids. Per germline, CDR1 SGHRS and CDR2 YFSETQ. J was trimmed by 5 bases and V by 7 bases; bases with no gene match: 7. The whole variable domain, filled in from reference TRBV5-1 and TRBJ2-7, reads KAGVTQTPRYLIKTRGQQVTLSCSPISGHRSVSWYQQTPGQGLQFLFEYFSETQRNKGNFPGRFSGRQFSNSRSEMNVSTLELGDSALYLCASGTGSQNEQYFGPGTRLTVT.

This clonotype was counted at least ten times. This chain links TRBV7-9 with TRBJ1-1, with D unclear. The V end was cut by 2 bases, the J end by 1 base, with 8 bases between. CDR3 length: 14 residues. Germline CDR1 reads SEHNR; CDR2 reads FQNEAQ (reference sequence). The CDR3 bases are TGTGCCAGCAGCTTAAGTGGGGAGAACACTGAAGCTTTCTTT. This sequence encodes CASSLSGENTEAFF.

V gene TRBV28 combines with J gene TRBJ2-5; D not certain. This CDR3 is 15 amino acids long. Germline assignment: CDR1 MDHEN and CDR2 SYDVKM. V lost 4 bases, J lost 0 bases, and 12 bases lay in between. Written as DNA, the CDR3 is TGTGCCAGCAGTTGGCGTGGGTCGTACCAAGAGACCCAGTACTTC. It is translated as CASSWRGSYQETQYF.

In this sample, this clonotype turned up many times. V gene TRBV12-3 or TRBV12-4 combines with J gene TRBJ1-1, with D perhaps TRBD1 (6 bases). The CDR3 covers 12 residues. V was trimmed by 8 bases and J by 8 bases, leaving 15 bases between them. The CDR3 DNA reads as TGTGCCAGCTCGATCGGGACACCCGAAGCTTTCTTT. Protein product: CASSIGTPEAFF.